The 13 T cell receptor beta chains below all came from one sample that was sequenced in a study of OX40 agonist ivuxolimab in advanced cancers. Generated by immunoSEQ multiplex PCR, the TCRdb table keeps only in-frame clones and is missing some. The sample yields some 43,000 clones, 85% to 95% seen once. The material sequenced was CD4+ or CD8+ T cells sorted from blood, taken in a trial of the OX40 agonist ivuxolimab. The origin of the receptors is an adult with an advanced solid tumor such as melanoma, head and neck, liver or kidney cancer.

The chain recombines TRBV9 with TRBJ2-3; 10 nucleotides align to TRBD2. The germline V gene encodes CDR1 SGDLS and CDR2 YYNGEE. This CDR3 is built from 16 residues. Trimming removed 4 bases from V and 1 base from J; junction bases left unmatched: 6. The CDR3 nucleotides read TGTGCCAGCAGCAATCCTACTAGCGGGGGCACAGATACGCAGTATTTT. The encoded protein is CASSNPTSGGTDTQYF. The entire variable domain, with the rest obtained from reference TRBV9 and TRBJ2-3, is as follows: DSGVTQTPKHLITATGQRVTLRCSPRSGDLSVYWYQQSLDQGLQFLIQYYNGEERAKGNILERFSAQQFPDLHSELNLSSLELGDSALYFCASSNPTSGGTDTQYFGPGTRLTVL.

The chain couples TRBV4-3 to TRBJ1-2, with D possibly TRBD1 on 6 matching bases. The germline CDR1 and CDR2 sequences are LGHNA and YSLEER. The CDR3 contains 13 residues. V dropped 3 bases and J dropped 7 bases, with 12 bases sitting between them. CDR3 in DNA: TGCGCCAGCAGCCATACAGGGTTAGGTGGCTACACCTTC. It translates to CASSHTGLGGYTF.

V is TRBV6-5 and J is TRBJ2-7, with D perhaps assigned TRBD1 or TRBD2 (5 bases each). The CDR3 extends over 14 amino acids. V was cut by 5 bases and J by 3 bases, with 14 bases left in between. Germline-derived CDR1 and CDR2 are MNHEY and SVGAGI. CDR3 sequence (DNA): TGTGCCAGCAGTGCGAGGGGCTTTCGCTACGAGCAGTACTTC. The encoded protein is CASSARGFRYEQYF.

The chain has TRBV10-1 and TRBJ2-5, with D perhaps TRBD1 (7 bases). The germline V and J ends were trimmed by 0 bases and 3 bases, with 20 bases remaining between them. In germline, CDR1 is WNHNN, CDR2 SYGVQD (reference sequence). The CDR3 has 18 amino acids. CDR3 in DNA: TGCGCCAGCAGTGAGTCTTATGGTCAGGACAGGAGGGAAGAGACCCAGTACTTC. It encodes CASSESYGQDRREETQYF.

The chain has TRBV9 and TRBJ1-3; D ambiguous. The CDR3 consists of 15 residues. The germline V and J ends were trimmed by 0 bases and 0 bases, with 7 bases remaining between them. Germline V gene sequence: CDR1 SGDLS, CDR2 YYNGEE. CDR3 loop: CASSVGGNSGNTIYF. For the CDR3, the DNA is TGTGCCAGCAGCGTAGGAGGGAACTCTGGAAACACCATATATTTT.

The genes are TRBV27 and TRBJ2-7, with a weak D call TRBD1 (6 bases). The CDR3 runs to 14 residues. The germline CDR1 and CDR2 sequences are MNHEY and SMNVEV (reference sequence). Trimming removed 3 bases at V and 3 bases at J, with 12 bases between. This chain's CDR3 is CASSFSGQIYEQYF. In DNA form, the CDR3 reads TGTGCCAGCAGTTTTTCCGGACAGATCTACGAGCAGTACTTC.

A word on this clone: Germline is not matched at one junction end, which may reflect a read error. This specimen includes other DNA sequences encoding the same CDR3. The chain carries TRBV9 and TRBJ2-6; D possibly matches TRBD1 or TRBD2 (6 bases each). Germline V gives CDR1 SGDLS, CDR2 YYNGEE. This CDR3 is built from 15 residues. CDR3 in amino acids: CASSPKGGGANVLTF. CDR3 coding DNA: TGTGCCAGCAGCCCTAAGGGGGGTGGGGCCAACGTCCTAACTTTC.

This clone has only a few counts. This sequence joins TRBV7-3 and TRBJ2-7; the D gene is possibly TRBD2 (5 bases). V was shortened by 5 bases and J by 1 base, with 9 bases between the two germline ends. The CDR3 has 13 amino acids. Germline CDR1 SGHTA, CDR2 FQGTGA. The CDR3 spells CASSPGISYEQYF. The CDR3 DNA reads as TGTGCCAGCAGCCCGGGGATTTCCTACGAGCAGTACTTC.

The V and J genes are TRBV6-1 and TRBJ2-7; D remains unclear. The germline gives CDR1 MNHNS, CDR2 SASEGT. The V gene lost 5 bases and the J gene lost 2 bases, with 13 bases spanning the gap. CDR3 size: 14 residues. The CDR3 spells CASSNLGNPYEQYF. Written as DNA, the CDR3 is TGTGCCAGCAGTAATCTAGGGAACCCCTACGAGCAGTACTTC.

The genes are TRBV28 and TRBJ1-4, with D possibly matching TRBD1 (5 bases). CDR1 MDHEN and CDR2 SYDVKM come from the germline V gene. V was pared by 4 bases and J by 7 bases, with 22 bases between. This CDR3 is 17 amino acids long. CDR3 nucleotides: TGTGCCAGCAGTTCCTTTGGGGGTACGGCTTTAGGTGAAAAACTGTTTTTT. Its protein is CASSSFGGTALGEKLFF.

About this clone: Germline and junction disagree at one end, which may indicate a read error. The chain employs TRBV7-7 and TRBJ2-7; a weak D match, TRBD1 (5 bases). CDR3 length: 13 residues. Germline values: CDR1 SSHAT, CDR2 FNYEAQ (reference sequence). The CDR3 reads CASSLGHSYEQYF. CDR3 nucleotide sequence: TGTGCTAGCAGCTTAGGACACTCCTACGAGCAGTACTTC. Based on the CDR3 plus reference TRBV7-7 and TRBJ2-7, the full variable domain is GAGVSQSPRYKVTKRGQDVTLRCDPISSHATLYWYQQALGQGPEFLTYFNYEAQPDKSGLPSDRFSAERPEGSISTLTIQRTEQRDSAMYRCASSLGHSYEQYFGPGTRLTVT.

The chain recombines TRBV18 with TRBJ2-7; 9 bases align to TRBD2. The germline V gene has CDR1 KGHSH and CDR2 LQKENI. V lost 6 bases to trimming and J lost 3 bases; unmatched junction nucleotides: 15. The CDR3 extends over 17 amino acids. The CDR3 nucleotides are TGTGCCAGCTCGCAGAGAGGCCGGACTAGCGATCACTACGAGCAGTACTTC. Encoded protein: CASSQRGRTSDHYEQYF.

The genes are TRBV9 and TRBJ2-2, with 8 bases that match TRBD2. The CDR3 loop spans 15 amino acids. Germline V CDR1 and CDR2: SGDLS, YYNGEE. V trimming: 7 bases; J trimming: 8 bases; junction bases outside the gene matches: 13. The CDR3 spells CASAGLGAGDGELFF. In nucleotides, the CDR3 is TGTGCCAGCGCCGGCCTCGGAGCGGGAGATGGGGAGCTGTTTTTT. Using reference TRBV9 and TRBJ2-2 for the parts outside the CDR3, the full variable domain is DSGVTQTPKHLITATGQRVTLRCSPRSGDLSVYWYQQSLDQGLQFLIQYYNGEERAKGNILERFSAQQFPDLHSELNLSSLELGDSALYFCASAGLGAGDGELFFGEGSRLTVL.